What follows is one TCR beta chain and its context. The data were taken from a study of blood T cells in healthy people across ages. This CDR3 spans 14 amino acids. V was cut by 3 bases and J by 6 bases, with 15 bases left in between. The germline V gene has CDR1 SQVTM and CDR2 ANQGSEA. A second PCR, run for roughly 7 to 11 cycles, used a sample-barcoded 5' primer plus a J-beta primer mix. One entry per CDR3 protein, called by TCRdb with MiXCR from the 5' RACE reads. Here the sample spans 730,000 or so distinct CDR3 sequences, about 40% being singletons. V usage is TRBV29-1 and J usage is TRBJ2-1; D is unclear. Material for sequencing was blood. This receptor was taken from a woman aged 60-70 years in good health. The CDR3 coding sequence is TGCAGCGTTGACCCAGGCCTGGAGTTCAATGAGCAGTTCTTC. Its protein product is CSVDPGLEFNEQFF.